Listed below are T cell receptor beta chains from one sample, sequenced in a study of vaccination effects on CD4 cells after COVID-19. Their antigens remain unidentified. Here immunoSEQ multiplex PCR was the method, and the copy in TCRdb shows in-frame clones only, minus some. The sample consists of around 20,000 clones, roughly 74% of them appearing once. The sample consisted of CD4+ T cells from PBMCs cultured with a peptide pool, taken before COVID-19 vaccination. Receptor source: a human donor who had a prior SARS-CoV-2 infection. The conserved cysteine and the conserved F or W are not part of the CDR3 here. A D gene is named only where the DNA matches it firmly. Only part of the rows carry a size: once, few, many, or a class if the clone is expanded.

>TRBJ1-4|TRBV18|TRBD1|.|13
ASSPDRATNEKLF
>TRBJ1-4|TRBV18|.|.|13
ASSPLRDGNEKLF
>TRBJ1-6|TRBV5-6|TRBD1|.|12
ASSLTGVDSPLH
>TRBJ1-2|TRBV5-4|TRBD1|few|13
ASSLPPGQGEGYT
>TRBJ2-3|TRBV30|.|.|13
AWSVELSTKILPY
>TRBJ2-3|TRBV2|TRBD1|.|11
ASSADRGGTQY
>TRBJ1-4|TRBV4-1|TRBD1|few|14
ASSHGGQGTNEKLF
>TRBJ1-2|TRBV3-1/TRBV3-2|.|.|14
ASSQRGGYIGNGYT
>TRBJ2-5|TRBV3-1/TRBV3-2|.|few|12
ASSQVLGRETQY
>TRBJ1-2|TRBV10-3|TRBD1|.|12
AISDRGDTYGYT
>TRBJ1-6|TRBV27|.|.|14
ASRGPMGSYNSPLH
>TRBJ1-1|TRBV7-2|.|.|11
ASSWVSNTEAF
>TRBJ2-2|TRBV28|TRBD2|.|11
ATTPSGAGELF
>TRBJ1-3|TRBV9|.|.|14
ASSLSGVSSGNTIY
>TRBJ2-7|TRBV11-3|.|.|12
ASSLVGYTYEQY
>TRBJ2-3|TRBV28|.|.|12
ASSRPPQLDTQY
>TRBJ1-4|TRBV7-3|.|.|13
ASSFRQRHSEKLF
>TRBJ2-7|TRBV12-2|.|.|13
ASRLEKDRPYEQY
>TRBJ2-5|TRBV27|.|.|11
ASSLSLGETQY
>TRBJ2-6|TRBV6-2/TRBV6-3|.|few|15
ASSTRGRNSGANVLT
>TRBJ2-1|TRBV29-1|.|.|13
SVEGYRGPGNEQF
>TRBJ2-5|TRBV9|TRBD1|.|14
ASSARTGNEGETQY
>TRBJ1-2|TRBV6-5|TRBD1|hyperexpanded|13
ASTIRGQAPYGYT
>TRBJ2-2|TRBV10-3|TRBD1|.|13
AINTDRQNTGELF
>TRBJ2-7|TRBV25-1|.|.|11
ASSESGVGEQY
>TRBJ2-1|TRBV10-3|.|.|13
AIRPDGSSYNEQF
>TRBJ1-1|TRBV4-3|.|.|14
ASSQDTHRMNTEAF
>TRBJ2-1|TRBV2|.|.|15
ASSETSSVSPYNEQF
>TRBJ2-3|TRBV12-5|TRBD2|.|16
ASGLGTSGGVSTDTQY
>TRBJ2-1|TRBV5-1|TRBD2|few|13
ASRTTSGAYNEQF
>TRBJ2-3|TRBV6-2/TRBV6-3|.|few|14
ASSRGGTGRLDTQY
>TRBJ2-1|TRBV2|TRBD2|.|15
ASSYSGLAGVYNEQF
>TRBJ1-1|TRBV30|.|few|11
AWRGITDTEAF
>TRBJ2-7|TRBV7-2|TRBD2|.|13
ASSPSSGSFHEQY
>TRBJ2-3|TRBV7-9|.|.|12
ASSLDWDTDTQY
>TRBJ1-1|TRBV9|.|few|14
ASSVGAGDLDAEAF